A single sample gave rise to the 26 T cell receptor beta chains below, sequenced in a study of T cells after yellow fever vaccination. TCRdb passed the 5' RACE reads through MiXCR, listing each CDR3 protein once. Of roughly 160,000 distinct CDR3 sequences listed, approximately 6.8% are singletons. Sequencing was performed on CD4+ T cells sorted from PBMCs, taken about 5 days after the first yellow fever vaccination. These receptors all come from a man aged 18 to 29 who received the YFV17D yellow fever vaccine.

This clonotype occurred a few times. The chain recombines TRBV5-1 with TRBJ1-2; weak D call: TRBD1 (5 bases). Germline lookup yields CDR1 SGHRS and CDR2 YFSETQ. With 4 bases removed from V and 0 bases from J, the gap between germline ends came to 7 bases. The CDR3 is 13 residues long. As DNA, the CDR3 is TGCGCCAGCAGCGACAGCGCTAACTATGGCTACACCTTC. Residues: CASSDSANYGYTF.

This clonotype was picked up a small number of times. The J gene is TRBJ2-7, the V gene TRBV29-1; 10 bases are shared with TRBD1. The ends lost 5 bases at V and 3 bases at J; junction bases unmatched: 4. Per germline, CDR1 SQVTM and CDR2 ANQGSEA. This CDR3 region has 13 residues. The CDR3 DNA reads as TGCAGCGTTAGGGACAGGGGTTTCTACGAGCAGTACTTC. It specifies CSVRDRGFYEQYF.

For this clonotype: A much more abundant neighbour one base away suggests this may be a read error. This chain connects TRBV24-1 to TRBJ2-5, with D possibly matching TRBD2 (5 bases). From germline, CDR1 is KGHDR and CDR2 SFDVKD. The CDR3 has 14 residues. This CDR3 is CATSESGVQEAQYF. In nucleotides, the CDR3 is TGTGCCACCAGTGAGTCCGGGGTCCAAGAGGCCCAGTACTTC.

On this clonotype itself: The junction does not match germline at one end; this may be a read error. The chain uses TRBV7-3 and TRBJ2-3; maybe TRBD1 (5 bases). Germline CDR1 reads SGHTA; CDR2 reads FQGTGA. The CDR3 sequence is 13 residues long. This CDR3 reads CASRGQGTDTQEF. In DNA form, the CDR3 reads TGTGCCAGCAGGGGGCAGGGTACAGATACGCAGGAGTTT. The whole variable domain, filled in from reference TRBV7-3 and TRBJ2-3, reads GAGVSQTPSNKVTEKGKYVELRCDPISGHTALYWYRQSLGQGPEFLIYFQGTGAADDSGLPNDRFFAVRPEGSVSTLKIQRTERGDSAVYLCASRGQGTDTQEFGPGTRLTVL.

This clonotype was counted ten times or more. The V call is TRBV4-1, the J call TRBJ2-1; no clear D. The CDR3 consists of 16 residues. Germline assignment: CDR1 MGHRA and CDR2 YSYEKL. Deletions cut 4 bases from V and 0 bases from J, with 13 bases between. The CDR3 sequence is CASSLIDLISYNEQFF. The CDR3 nucleotides are TGCGCCAGCAGCCTAATAGACTTGATCTCCTACAATGAGCAGTTCTTC.

With regard to this clonotype: This may come from a read error, since a much larger clone is one base off. The chain carries TRBV4-2 and TRBJ2-1; 9 bases match TRBD2. CDR1 and CDR2 from the germline V gene are LGHNA and YNFKEQ. The CDR3 covers 16 residues. With V trimmed by 4 bases and J by 9 bases, 13 bases remained unmatched. The CDR3 DNA reads as TGTGCCAGCAGCCGAGCAATAGCGGGGGAGGCTGCTGAGCAGTTCTTC. This gives the protein CASSRAIAGEAAEQFF.

This clonotype turned up a few times. J is TRBJ1-5 and V is TRBV19; 9 nucleotides align to TRBD1. There are 14 residues in the CDR3. CDR1 and CDR2 from the germline V gene are LNHDA and SQIVND (reference sequence). Germline trimming cut 6 bases from V and 4 bases from J; bases unmatched to any gene: 4. The CDR3 loop is CASSPGTGNQPQHF. CDR3 DNA: TGTGCCAGTAGCCCCGGGACAGGGAATCAGCCCCAGCATTTT.

This clonotype has just a few counts. V usage is TRBV11-2 and J usage is TRBJ2-3, with TRBD2 as a possible D gene (5 bases). Between the trimmed V and J ends, which lost 5 bases and 0 bases, there was a span of 21 bases. CDR1 SGHAT and CDR2 FQNNGV come from the germline V gene. The CDR3 sequence is 18 residues long. CDR3: CASSPGTTEPPSTDTQYF. Here the CDR3 DNA reads TGTGCCAGCAGCCCGGGAACCACAGAGCCTCCTAGCACAGATACGCAGTATTTT.

This clonotype was picked up many times. The chain recombines TRBV12-3 or TRBV12-4 with TRBJ2-1; 7 positions match TRBD1. V lost 6 bases to trimming and J lost 5 bases; unmatched junction nucleotides: 7. There are 14 residues in the CDR3. The CDR3 is CASSYRGLDNEQFF. CDR3 coding DNA: TGTGCCAGCAGCTACAGGGGTTTGGACAATGAGCAGTTCTTC.

The gene calls are TRBV4-1 and TRBJ2-3, with TRBD2 matching 13 bases. The germline V gene has CDR1 MGHRA and CDR2 YSYEKL. This CDR3 region has 15 residues. The junction had 9 bases not matched to a gene; V was cut back by 6 bases and J by 9 bases. The CDR3 sequence is CASRLTSGGEGTQYF. The CDR3 bases are TGCGCCAGCAGACTAACTAGCGGGGGGGAGGGAACGCAGTATTTT.

The sample holds many counts of this clonotype. Here the CDR3 reads CASSSTLPTDTQYF. CDR3 coding DNA: TGTGCCAGCAGTTCCACACTACCCACAGATACGCAGTATTTT. V is TRBV6-2 or TRBV6-3 and J is TRBJ2-3; no firm D call. The CDR3 consists of 14 residues. The germline gives CDR1 MNHEY, CDR2 SVGEGT. V was shortened by 4 bases and J by 2 bases, with 10 bases between the two germline ends.

The V gene is TRBV6-1, the J gene TRBJ2-7; TRBD2 agrees at 7 bases. This CDR3 comprises 17 residues. V was pared by 2 bases and J by 7 bases, with 17 bases of the junction left unmatched. Germline V gives CDR1 MNHNS, CDR2 SASEGT. CDR3 coding DNA: TGTGCCAGCAGTGAACTTCAATGGGAGGGGAGGGCCTGGGAGCAGTACTTC. Amino acids: CASSELQWEGRAWEQYF.

This clonotype has at least ten counts. The CDR3 sequence is CSARQDDQETQYF. In nucleotides, the CDR3 is TGCAGTGCTAGACAGGATGACCAAGAGACCCAGTACTTC. The genes are TRBV20-1 and TRBJ2-5, with D unclear. The CDR3 length is 13 residues. The V end lost 2 bases, the J end lost 0 bases, and 7 bases lay between the germline ends. The germline gives CDR1 DFQATT, CDR2 SNEGSKA (reference sequence).

This clonotype was counted many times. This chain joins TRBV3-1 and TRBJ1-6; D gene unclear. The CDR3 runs 13 residues. Germline V gives CDR1 LGHDT, CDR2 YNNKEL (reference sequence). V was trimmed by 0 bases and J by 11 bases, leaving 8 bases between them. The CDR3 DNA is TGTGCCAGCAGCCAAGATTCGAGGGCACCCCTCCACTTT. This sequence encodes CASSQDSRAPLHF.

This clonotype was counted many times. The V gene is TRBV7-2, the J gene TRBJ2-3, with 8 bases matching TRBD2. The trim removed 3 bases at V and 2 bases at J, leaving 1 base unmatched. Germline CDR1 SGHTA, CDR2 FQGNSA. The CDR3 length is 14 residues. CDR3 sequence: CASSFGGVTDTQYF. CDR3 sequence (DNA): TGTGCCAGCAGCTTCGGGGGGGTCACAGATACGCAGTATTTT.

This clonotype was recorded a few times. V and J are TRBV9 and TRBJ2-4; possibly TRBD2 for D (5 bases). Looked up from germline, CDR1 is SGDLS and CDR2 is YYNGEE. V was cut by 0 bases and J by 3 bases, with 19 bases left in between. The CDR3 length is 18 residues. CDR3: CASSVERIDRGRKNIQYF. The CDR3 coding sequence is TGTGCCAGCAGCGTAGAAAGAATCGATCGGGGTCGCAAAAACATTCAGTACTTC.

This clonotype was recorded at least ten times. The chain joins TRBV7-2 to TRBJ2-1, with D perhaps matching TRBD1 (6 bases). The V and J ends lost 1 base and 3 bases respectively, with 10 bases between them. The CDR3 length is 15 residues. Germline V gives CDR1 SGHTA, CDR2 FQGNSA. CDR3 protein: CASSLVQGFYNEQFF. The CDR3 DNA follows: TGTGCCAGCAGCTTAGTACAGGGTTTCTACAATGAGCAGTTCTTC.

This clonotype was found many times. The rearrangement joins TRBV12-3 or TRBV12-4 to TRBJ2-7; TRBD1 agrees at 8 bases. V shed 4 bases and J 1 base; nucleotides not matched to a gene: 9. The CDR3 length is 16 residues. The CDR3 region is CASSSTDRVRSYEQYV. The CDR3 DNA sequence: TGTGCCAGCAGTTCCACGGACAGGGTAAGGTCCTACGAGCAGTACGTC.

This clonotype showed up just a few times. J is TRBJ2-5 and V is TRBV4-2; tentative D call: TRBD2 (5 bases). V lost 1 base and J lost 3, with 15 bases in between. Germline V gene data show CDR1 as LGHNA and CDR2 as YNFKEQ. CDR3 length equals 16 residues. CDR3 amino acids: CASSQARSGGEETQYF. For the CDR3, the DNA is TGTGCCAGCAGCCAAGCCCGTAGTGGAGGCGAAGAGACCCAGTACTTC.

This clonotype was seen at least ten times. The chain employs TRBV12-3 or TRBV12-4 and TRBJ2-5; 8 nucleotides match TRBD2. J lost 4 bases, V lost 4 bases, and 8 bases had no gene match. This CDR3 has 15 residues. CDR3 amino acids: CASSSQAGGLETQYF. CDR3 nucleotide sequence: TGTGCCAGCAGTTCCCAGGCGGGGGGCTTAGAGACCCAGTACTTC.

This clonotype was counted ten times or more. The chain recombines TRBV6-2 or TRBV6-3 with TRBJ2-7; 7 bases align to TRBD1. The CDR3 has 14 amino acids. Per the germline V gene, CDR1 is MNHEY and CDR2 is SVGEGT. The V segment lost 6 bases and the J segment 5 bases; nucleotides outside the gene matches: 10. DNA for the CDR3: TGTGCCAGCAGCGACACATACAGGGGCGACGAGCAGTACGTC. It translates to CASSDTYRGDEQYV.

This clonotype was observed at least ten times. The chain links TRBV29-1 to TRBJ1-1; a weak D match, TRBD1 (5 bases). V was pared by 6 bases and J by 0 bases, with 8 bases between. CDR1 SQVTM and CDR2 ANQGSEA come from the germline V gene. This CDR3 spans 12 amino acids. The CDR3 DNA follows: TGCAGCGTCCGGGGACTGAACACTGAAGCTTTCTTT. Its protein is CSVRGLNTEAFF.

This clonotype came up many times. V usage is TRBV27 and J usage is TRBJ2-1; the D is unclear. There are 12 residues in the CDR3. Trimming removed 8 bases from V and 5 bases from J, with 10 bases in between. Germline assignment: CDR1 MNHEY and CDR2 SMNVEV (reference sequence). Here the CDR3 DNA reads TGTGCCAGCCGATCGGGCCACAATGAGCAGTTCTTC. This encodes CASRSGHNEQFF.

The genes are TRBV18 and TRBJ1-6; D is undetermined. Germline-derived CDR1 and CDR2 are KGHSH and LQKENI. V was pared by 1 base and J by 9 bases, with 16 bases between. This CDR3 comprises 16 residues. Here the CDR3 reads CASSPLPPLQASPLHF. CDR3 nucleotide sequence: TGTGCCAGCTCACCACTTCCCCCCCTCCAGGCTTCACCCCTCCACTTT.

In this sample, this clonotype turned up many times. The chain recombines TRBV5-6 with TRBJ2-7; 11 nucleotides line up with TRBD1. The V gene's germline CDR1 is SGHDT and CDR2 YYEEEE. With V trimmed by 4 bases and J by 3 bases, 3 bases remained unmatched. The CDR3 is made up of 14 amino acids. The CDR3 protein is CASSRDRGYYEQYF. As DNA, the CDR3 is TGTGCCAGCAGCCGGGACAGGGGGTACTACGAGCAGTACTTC.

V gene TRBV20-1 combines with J gene TRBJ1-4, with D tentatively TRBD1 (5 bases). The V gene's germline CDR1 is DFQATT and CDR2 SNEGSKA (reference sequence). V lost 1 base, J lost 6 bases, and 24 bases lay in between. The CDR3 is 18 residues long. CDR3 bases: TGCAGTGCTAGAGGTCGTGGGGGTTATGTGTATGGGGATGAAAAACTGTTTTTT. Protein product: CSARGRGGYVYGDEKLFF.